The 26 T cell receptor beta chains presented below share a single source sample, sequenced in a study of identical twins (TCRdb year 2016). Receptors were amplified or captured by 5' RACE. TCRdb names Illumina HiSeq 2000 as the instrument used. TCRdb trimmed the raw reads at Q25, called clones with MiXCR and kept productive beta chains. Every CDR3 protein is listed once, alongside the most common genes and DNA of its rows. The sample profile shows 350,000 to 450,000 distinct CDR3 sequences; about a fifth of them were found once. Roughly an eighth of the sample lies in the top ten. The specimen sequenced was naive T cells sorted from blood. What the cell subset or site label conveys for this sample: cells isolated with a human naive T-cell isolation kit. The receptors come from a man over 45 in good health.

This clonotype was picked up a small number of times. The V call is TRBV27, the J call TRBJ1-1; D uncertain. The CDR3 covers 16 residues. Germline CDR1 MNHEY, CDR2 SMNVEV (reference sequence). The germline V and J ends were trimmed by 2 bases and 1 base, with 14 bases remaining between them. In nucleotides, the CDR3 is TGTGCCAGCAGTTTACGAGGGATCAGTGGGAACACTGAAGCTTTCTTT. This gives the protein CASSLRGISGNTEAFF.

This clonotype showed up many times. This chain uses TRBV4-1 with TRBJ1-6, with TRBD1 identical over 11 bases. The CDR3 is 15 amino acids. The junction had 2 bases not matched to a gene; V was cut back by 1 base and J by 9 bases. From germline, CDR1 is MGHRA and CDR2 YSYEKL. CDR3 sequence reads: CASSQAGQGVSPLHF. DNA for the CDR3: TGCGCCAGCAGCCAAGCGGGACAGGGGGTTTCACCCCTCCACTTT.

This clonotype was recorded a few times. J is TRBJ2-3 and V is TRBV6-1, with a weak D call TRBD2 (6 bases). Germline assignment: CDR1 MNHNS and CDR2 SASEGT. The CDR3 consists of 15 residues. V was shortened by 6 bases and J by 1 base, with 14 bases between the two germline ends. The CDR3 DNA sequence: TGTGCCAGCAGGGACGGGGGTAGGGGCACAGATACGCAGTATTTT. Encoded protein: CASRDGGRGTDTQYF.

A few counts support this clonotype. This sequence joins TRBV21-1 and TRBJ2-7; the D call in the table, TRBD1, was not verified against the DNA. TRBV21-1 is a pseudogene. The length of the CDR3 is 17 residues. The CDR3 region has the DNA TGTGCCAGCAGCAAAGGGCACCGGGACAGGGCATCCTACGAGCAGTACTTC. Protein: CASSKGHRDRASYEQYF.

This clonotype has a handful of counts. This chain links TRBV5-6 with TRBJ2-7, with D possibly being TRBD1 (5 bases). CDR3 length: 15 amino acids. The germline CDR1 and CDR2 sequences are SGHDT and YYEEEE. V was clipped by 4 bases and J by 6 bases, with 20 bases between them. CDR3 amino acids: CASSPRDSKGREQYF. For the CDR3, the DNA is TGTGCCAGCAGCCCCCGCGACAGCAAAGGGCGCGAGCAGTACTTC. The full variable domain, completed using reference TRBV5-6 and TRBJ2-7, is DAGVTQSPTHLIKTRGQQVTLRCSPKSGHDTVSWYQQALGQGPQFIFQYYEEEERQRGNFPDRFSGHQFPNYSSELNVNALLLGDSALYLCASSPRDSKGREQYFGPGTRLTVT.

The V gene is TRBV7-2, the J gene TRBJ2-3; D perhaps matches TRBD1 (7 bases). Germline V lookup: CDR1 SGHTA, CDR2 FQGNSA. This CDR3 is built from 16 residues. Between the trimmed V and J ends, which lost 1 base and 7 bases, there was a span of 18 bases. CDR3 protein: CASSLEGGQGGYTQYF. The CDR3 DNA reads as TGTGCCAGCAGCTTAGAGGGCGGGCAGGGGGGATATACGCAGTATTTT.

In its sample, this clonotype was seen many times. The chain employs TRBV4-3 and TRBJ2-7; 15 bases are a match to TRBD2. Trimming removed 4 bases from V and 7 bases from J; junction bases left unmatched: 8. Germline loops: CDR1 LGHNA, CDR2 YSLEER. The CDR3 contains 16 residues. The CDR3 protein is CASSPQRTSGRVEQYF. CDR3 sequence (DNA): TGCGCCAGCAGCCCCCAGAGGACTAGCGGGAGGGTTGAGCAGTACTTC.

The table lists this clonotype with many counts. The chain links TRBV29-1 to TRBJ2-7; 10 nucleotides agree with TRBD1. Per the germline V gene, CDR1 is SQVTM and CDR2 is ANQGSEA. There are 12 residues in the CDR3. The ends lost 6 bases at V and 2 bases at J; junction bases unmatched: 1. The CDR3 nucleotides read TGCAGCGTGGGGACAGGGGCCTACGAGCAGTACTTC. Translated, it gives CSVGTGAYEQYF.

The chain carries TRBV4-3 and TRBJ1-3; no firm D call. The germline V gene encodes CDR1 LGHNA and CDR2 YSLEER. V lost 1 base and J lost 0, with 10 bases in between. CDR3 length equals 16 residues. CDR3 bases: TGCGCCAGCAGCCAAGGGAGGGTGAGCTCTGGAAACACCATATATTTT. Translating gives CASSQGRVSSGNTIYF.

This clonotype was counted at least ten times. The V gene is TRBV5-1, the J gene TRBJ1-6; TRBD1 matches at 9 bases. With V trimmed by 2 bases and J by 10 bases, 4 bases remained unmatched. The germline V gene encodes CDR1 SGHRS and CDR2 YFSETQ. The CDR3 covers 14 residues. CDR3: CASSLRTGESPLHF. The CDR3 DNA reads as TGCGCCAGCAGCTTACGGACAGGGGAATCACCCCTCCACTTT.

This clonotype occurred many times. The chain recombines TRBV11-1 with TRBJ2-1, with D possibly matching TRBD2 (5 bases). V was pared by 5 bases and J by 9 bases, with 14 bases between. CDR3 length equals 13 residues. Germline lookup yields CDR1 SGHAT and CDR2 FQDESV (reference sequence). CDR3 protein: CASSGLASGEQFF. DNA of the CDR3: TGTGCCAGCAGCGGCTTAGCCAGCGGTGAGCAGTTCTTC.

The CDR3 region is CSASRGSLNTEAFF. CDR3 nucleotide sequence: TGCAGTGCTAGCCGGGGGTCGTTGAACACTGAAGCTTTCTTT. The chain joins TRBV20-1 to TRBJ1-1, with a tentative D call TRBD1 (5 bases). V was pared by 3 bases and J by 0 bases, with 11 bases between. The germline gives CDR1 DFQATT, CDR2 SNEGSKA (reference sequence). The CDR3 totals 14 residues.

The chain carries TRBV19 and TRBJ1-1; D remains ambiguous. Germline V gene lookup returns CDR1 LNHDA and CDR2 SQIVND (reference sequence). Trimming took 3 bases from V and 7 from J, leaving 9 bases between them. This CDR3 region has 12 residues. The CDR3 sequence is CASSMGGYEAFF. The CDR3 DNA is TGTGCCAGTAGTATGGGAGGCTATGAAGCTTTCTTT.

The chain uses TRBV6-1 and TRBJ1-6; D not resolved. CDR3 length: 13 amino acids. CDR1 MNHNS and CDR2 SASEGT come from the germline V gene. Between the trimmed V and J ends, which lost 7 bases and 4 bases, there was a span of 8 bases. CDR3: CASTFEYNSPLHF. CDR3 DNA sequence: TGTGCCAGCACATTCGAATATAATTCACCCCTCCACTTT.

This clonotype showed up just a few times. The V gene is TRBV9, the J gene TRBJ2-5, with 8 bases aligning to TRBD2. This CDR3 region has 15 residues. V dropped 3 bases and J dropped 5; count of bases not matched to a gene: 9. Germline-derived CDR1 and CDR2 are SGDLS and YYNGEE. CDR3 in amino acids: CASSAAGTRGETQYF. The CDR3 DNA reads as TGTGCCAGCAGCGCGGCCGGGACTAGAGGGGAGACCCAGTACTTC.

This clonotype was found a few times. CDR3 in amino acids: CASSSSGGWGGKTQYF. The CDR3 DNA reads as TGTGCCAGCAGCAGTAGCGGGGGATGGGGCGGAAAGACCCAGTACTTC. The chain has TRBV11-2 and TRBJ2-5; TRBD2 agrees at 9 bases. Per the germline V gene, CDR1 is SGHAT and CDR2 is FQNNGV. J gave up 6 bases and V 5 bases, and 13 bases lay outside the gene matches. The CDR3 covers 16 residues.

The chain carries TRBV11-2 and TRBJ2-7, with D maybe TRBD2 (6 bases). The ends were cut back, 5 bases at V and 7 bases at J, with 33 bases in the middle. This CDR3 contains 19 residues. CDR1 SGHAT and CDR2 FQNNGV come from the germline V gene. The DNA for the CDR3 is TGTGCCAGCAGCCCATATGGGCGAGCGCCATCGGGGGTACACGGGGAGCAGTACTTC. This sequence encodes CASSPYGRAPSGVHGEQYF.

This clonotype was observed a handful of times. The rearrangement links TRBV7-9 to TRBJ2-7; TRBD2 agrees at 9 bases. J was trimmed by 7 bases and V by 1 base; bases with no gene match: 2. This CDR3 has 13 residues. The germline CDR1 and CDR2 sequences are SEHNR and FQNEAQ (reference sequence). CDR3 in amino acids: CASSLDLAGEQYF. The CDR3 nucleotides are TGTGCCAGCAGCTTAGATCTAGCGGGGGAGCAGTACTTC.

This clonotype was recorded at least ten times. The DNA is omitted, as the CDR3 cannot be located on it reliably, and the CDR3 follows TCRdb's listing. V is TRBV11-2 and J is TRBJ2-2; the table's D gene call, TRBD2, was not cross checked with the DNA. Germline lookup yields CDR1 SGHAT and CDR2 FQNNGV. Termini included, the CDR3 measures 20 amino acids. CDR3 loop: CASSSRTSGVPSNTGELFFF.

This clonotype appeared many times. The rearrangement uses TRBV20-1 and TRBJ2-5; 10 bases are a match to TRBD2. CDR1 and CDR2 (germline): DFQATT, SNEGSKA (reference sequence). V was clipped by 3 bases and J by 3 bases; unmatched bases: 7. This CDR3 is 15 amino acids long. CDR3 DNA: TGCAGTGCTAGCCGAAATCTAGCGGGGGAAGAGACCCAGTACTTC. Its translation is CSASRNLAGEETQYF.

V is TRBV18 and J is TRBJ2-7; TRBD2 aligns across 9 bases. The V gene's germline CDR1 is KGHSH and CDR2 LQKENI. Trimming cost V 0 bases and J 7 bases; bases outside gene matches: 7. This CDR3 spans 15 amino acids. The CDR3: CASSPPSLRGGEQYF. CDR3 bases: TGTGCCAGCTCACCACCAAGTCTGCGGGGGGGGGAGCAGTACTTC. Together with reference TRBV18 and TRBJ2-7, the CDR3 gives the full variable domain: NAGVMQNPRHLVRRRGQEARLRCSPMKGHSHVYWYRQLPEEGLKFMVYLQKENIIDESGMPKERFSAEFPKEGPSILRIQQVVRGDSAAYFCASSPPSLRGGEQYFGPGTRLTVT.

The chain joins TRBV28 to TRBJ1-2; D call uncertain. Trimming took off 7 bases at V and 10 bases at J, with 16 bases between the two ends. The CDR3 extends over 12 amino acids. Germline CDR1 and CDR2: MDHEN and SYDVKM. The CDR3 nucleotides read TGTGCCAGCACCTCCGACCAGGTTGCCTACACCTTC. Protein sequence: CASTSDQVAYTF.

This clonotype came up a few times. The J gene is TRBJ1-5, the V gene TRBV29-1; D uncertain. The ends were cut back, 4 bases at V and 2 bases at J, with 9 bases in the middle. The CDR3 totals 13 residues. The V gene's germline CDR1 is SQVTM and CDR2 ANQGSEA. In DNA form, the CDR3 reads TGCAGCGTTGGGGTGAACCGCAATCAGCCCCAGCATTTT. This codes for CSVGVNRNQPQHF.

The rearrangement links TRBV20-1 to TRBJ2-2; 8 bases line up with TRBD2. V trimming: 6 bases; J trimming: 0 bases; junction bases outside the gene matches: 9. This CDR3 is 16 amino acids long. Germline loops: CDR1 DFQATT, CDR2 SNEGSKA (reference sequence). The CDR3 DNA reads as TGCAGTGCCGGCGCGGGTAGCGGGGCGAACACCGGGGAGCTGTTTTTT. Protein sequence: CSAGAGSGANTGELFF.

This clonotype was seen more than once but under ten times. The chain employs TRBV5-1 and TRBJ1-2; D is unclear. The V gene's germline CDR1 is SGHRS and CDR2 YFSETQ. V was cut by 4 bases and J by 4 bases, with 8 bases left in between. The CDR3 runs to 12 residues. CDR3 region: CASSPEFYGYTF. Written as DNA, the CDR3 is TGCGCCAGCAGCCCGGAGTTCTATGGCTACACCTTC.

In this sample, this clonotype turned up many times. This chain uses TRBV20-1 with TRBJ1-5, with a weak D call TRBD1 (5 bases). The CDR3 spans 15 residues. Germline lookup yields CDR1 DFQATT and CDR2 SNEGSKA (reference sequence). V lost 5 bases and J lost 3, with 17 bases in between. The CDR3 loop is CSASRIGTLNQPQHF. DNA for the CDR3: TGCAGTGCTTCCAGGATCGGGACGCTCAATCAGCCCCAGCATTTT.